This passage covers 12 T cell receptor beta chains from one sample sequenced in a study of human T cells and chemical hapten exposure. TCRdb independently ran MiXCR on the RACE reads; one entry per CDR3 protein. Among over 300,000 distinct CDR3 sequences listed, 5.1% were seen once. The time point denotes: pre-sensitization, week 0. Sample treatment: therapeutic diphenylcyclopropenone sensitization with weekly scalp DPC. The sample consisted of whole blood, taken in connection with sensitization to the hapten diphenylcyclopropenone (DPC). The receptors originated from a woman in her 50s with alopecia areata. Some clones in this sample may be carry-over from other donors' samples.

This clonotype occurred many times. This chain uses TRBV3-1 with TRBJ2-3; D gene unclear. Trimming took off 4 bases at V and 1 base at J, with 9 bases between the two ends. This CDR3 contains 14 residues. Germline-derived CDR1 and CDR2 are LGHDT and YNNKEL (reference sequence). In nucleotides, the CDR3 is TGTGCCAGCAGCCTAGACTTTCGCACAGATACGCAGTATTTT. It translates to CASSLDFRTDTQYF.

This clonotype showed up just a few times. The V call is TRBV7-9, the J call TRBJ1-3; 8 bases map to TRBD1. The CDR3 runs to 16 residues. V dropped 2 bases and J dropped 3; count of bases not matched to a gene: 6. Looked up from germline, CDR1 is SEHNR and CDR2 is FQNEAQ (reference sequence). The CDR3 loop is CASSLSGTGVGNTIYF. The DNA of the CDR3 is TGTGCCAGCAGCTTAAGTGGGACAGGTGTTGGAAACACCATATATTTT.

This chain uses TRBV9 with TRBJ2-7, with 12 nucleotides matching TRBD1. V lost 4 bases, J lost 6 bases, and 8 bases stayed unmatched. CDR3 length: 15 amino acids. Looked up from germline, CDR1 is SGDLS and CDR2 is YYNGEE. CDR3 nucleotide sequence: TGTGCCAGCAGCAGCCGGGACAGGGGGCAGGTCGAGCAGTACTTC. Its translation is CASSSRDRGQVEQYF.

The CDR3 nucleotides are TGTGCCAGCAGCCCCGGGTCTTTCAGGGAGCAGTACTTC. It encodes CASSPGSFREQYF. This chain joins TRBV6-2 or TRBV6-3 and TRBJ2-7; D gene uncertain. CDR3 size: 13 residues. V lost 6 bases, J lost 7 bases, and 16 bases lay in between. CDR1 is MNHEY and CDR2 is SVGEGT in the germline V gene.

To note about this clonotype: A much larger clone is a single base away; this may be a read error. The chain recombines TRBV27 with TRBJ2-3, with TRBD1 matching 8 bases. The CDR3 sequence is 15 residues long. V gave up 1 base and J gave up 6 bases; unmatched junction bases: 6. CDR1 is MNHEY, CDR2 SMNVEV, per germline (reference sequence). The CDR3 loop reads CASSLLGQEGDTQYF. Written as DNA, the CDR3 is TGTGCCAGCAGTTTATTGGGACAGGAAGGCGATACGCAGTATTTT.

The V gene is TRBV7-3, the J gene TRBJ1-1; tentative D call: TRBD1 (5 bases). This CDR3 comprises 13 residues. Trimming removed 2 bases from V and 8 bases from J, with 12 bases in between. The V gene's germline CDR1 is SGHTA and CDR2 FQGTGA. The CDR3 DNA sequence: TGTGCCAGCAGCTTATTAGGGGCTTCGGAAGCTTTCTTT. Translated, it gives CASSLLGASEAFF.

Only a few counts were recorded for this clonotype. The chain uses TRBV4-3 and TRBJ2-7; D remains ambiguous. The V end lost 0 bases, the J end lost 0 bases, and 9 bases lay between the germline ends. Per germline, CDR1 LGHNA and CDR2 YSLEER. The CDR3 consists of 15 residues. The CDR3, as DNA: TGCGCCAGCAGCCAAGAAGATAATGACTCCTACGAGCAGTACTTC. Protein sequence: CASSQEDNDSYEQYF.

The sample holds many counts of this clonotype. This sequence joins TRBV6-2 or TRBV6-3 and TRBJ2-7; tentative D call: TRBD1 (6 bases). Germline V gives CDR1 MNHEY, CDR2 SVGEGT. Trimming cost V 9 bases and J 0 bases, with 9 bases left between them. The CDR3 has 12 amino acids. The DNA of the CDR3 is TGTGCCAGTACAGGGAACTCCTACGAGCAGTACTTC. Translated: CASTGNSYEQYF.

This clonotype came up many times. CDR3 sequence reads: CASSPADRGYGYTF. CDR3 bases: TGTGCCAGCAGTCCAGCCGACAGGGGATATGGCTACACCTTC. The chain carries TRBV12-3 or TRBV12-4 and TRBJ1-2, with 8 bases matching TRBD1. Trimming removed 5 bases from V and 5 bases from J; junction bases left unmatched: 7. This CDR3 is built from 14 residues.

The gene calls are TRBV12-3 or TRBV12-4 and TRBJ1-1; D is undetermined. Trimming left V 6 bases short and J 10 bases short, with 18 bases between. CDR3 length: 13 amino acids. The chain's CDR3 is CASSRIATIGAFF. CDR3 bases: TGTGCCAGCAGCCGGATTGCAACTATAGGAGCTTTCTTT.

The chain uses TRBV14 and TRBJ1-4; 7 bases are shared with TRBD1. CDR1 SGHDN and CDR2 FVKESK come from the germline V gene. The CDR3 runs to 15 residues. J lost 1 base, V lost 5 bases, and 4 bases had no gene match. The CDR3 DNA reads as TGTGCCAGCAGCTCAAGGACAGGAACTAATGAAAAACTGTTTTTT. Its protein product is CASSSRTGTNEKLFF. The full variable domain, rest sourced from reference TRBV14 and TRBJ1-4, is EAGVTQFPSHSVIEKGQTVTLRCDPISGHDNLYWYRRVMGKEIKFLLHFVKESKQDESGMPNNRFLAERTGGTYSTLKVQPAELEDSGVYFCASSSRTGTNEKLFFGSGTQLSVL.

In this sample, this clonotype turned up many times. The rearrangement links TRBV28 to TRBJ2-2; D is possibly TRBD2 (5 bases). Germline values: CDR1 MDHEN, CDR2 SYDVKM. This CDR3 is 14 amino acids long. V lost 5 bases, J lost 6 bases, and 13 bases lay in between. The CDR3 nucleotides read TGTGCCAGCAGTCGGCTAGCAGGAGCCGGGGAGCTGTTTTTT. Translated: CASSRLAGAGELFF.